The 18 T cell receptor beta chains presented below share a single source sample, sequenced in a study of T cell responses to AZD1222 COVID-19 vaccine. Clones were read by immunoSEQ multiplex PCR, and TCRdb kept only the in-frame ones, dropping some. The sample includes roughly 150,000 clones, 87% of them seen just once. The input for sequencing was peripheral blood, taken 28 days after the second AZD1222 dose. The source is an adult who received the AZD1222 COVID-19 vaccine.

The CDR3 here is CASSSDDLSNQPQHF. The CDR3 DNA reads TGTGCCAGCAGCTCGGACGACCTTAGCAATCAGCCCCAGCATTTT. The rearrangement links TRBV7-6 to TRBJ1-5; D gene uncertain. CDR1 and CDR2 from the germline V gene are SGHVS and FNYEAQ. V lost 4 bases and J lost 0, with 10 bases in between. There are 15 residues in the CDR3.

This chain uses TRBV11-3 with TRBJ1-6; no firm D call. V lost 3 bases and J 14 bases, leaving 5 bases between the germline ends. Per the germline V gene, CDR1 is SGHNT and CDR2 is YENEEA. The CDR3 has 10 residues. The DNA of the CDR3 is TGTGCCAGCAGCTTCCTAACCCTCCACTTT. This translates into CASSFLTLHF.

This chain uses TRBV5-4 with TRBJ2-7, with 7 bases aligning to TRBD2. The V segment lost 4 bases and the J segment 5 bases; nucleotides outside the gene matches: 12. The CDR3 sequence is 15 residues long. Germline V gene data show CDR1 as SGHNT and CDR2 as YYREEE (reference sequence). CDR3 region: CASSPLGTNIDEQYF. Written as DNA, the CDR3 is TGTGCCAGCAGCCCCCTAGGGACTAACATTGACGAGCAGTACTTC. Using reference TRBV5-4 and TRBJ2-7 for the parts outside the CDR3, the full variable domain is ETGVTQSPTHLIKTRGQQVTLRCSSQSGHNTVSWYQQALGQGPQFIFQYYREEENGRGNFPPRFSGLQFPNYSSELNVNALELDDSALYLCASSPLGTNIDEQYFGPGTRLTVT.

CDR3 in DNA: TGTGCCAGCAGCCTGACGACGGATTATTCACCCCTCCACTTT. The encoded protein is CASSLTTDYSPLHF. The chain carries TRBV7-9 and TRBJ1-6; D gene ambiguous. The CDR3 is made up of 14 amino acids. The V gene lost 5 bases and the J gene lost 8 bases, with 13 bases spanning the gap. Germline CDR1 reads SEHNR; CDR2 reads FQNEAQ (reference sequence). The full variable domain, with the rest looked up from reference TRBV7-9 and TRBJ1-6, is DTGVSQNPRHKITKRGQNVTFRCDPISEHNRLYWYRQTLGQGPEFLTYFQNEAQLEKSRLLSDRFSAERPKGSFSTLEIQRTEQGDSAMYLCASSLTTDYSPLHFGNGTRLTVT.

The rearrangement uses TRBV28 and TRBJ2-7; 14 nucleotides line up with TRBD2. CDR1 and CDR2 (germline): MDHEN, SYDVKM. This CDR3 contains 15 residues. V was pared by 5 bases and J by 7 bases, with 7 bases of the junction left unmatched. The CDR3 here is CASSPTSGRAREQYF. CDR3 DNA: TGTGCCAGCAGTCCGACTAGCGGGAGGGCCCGTGAGCAGTACTTC. Using reference TRBV28 and TRBJ2-7 for the parts outside the CDR3, the full variable domain is DVKVTQSSRYLVKRTGEKVFLECVQDMDHENMFWYRQDPGLGLRLIYFSYDVKMKEKGDIPEGYSVSREKKERFSLILESASTNQTSMYLCASSPTSGRAREQYFGPGTRLTVT.

CDR3 in amino acids: CSAIEYNEQFF. The CDR3 DNA follows: TGCAGTGCTATTGAATACAATGAGCAGTTCTTC. The chain uses TRBV20-1 and TRBJ2-1, with D uncertain. Germline assignment: CDR1 DFQATT and CDR2 SNEGSKA (reference sequence). Trimming pared 4 bases from V and 4 bases from J, leaving 5 bases between. CDR3 length: 11 amino acids.

This clone was observed a single time. The rearrangement joins TRBV7-9 to TRBJ2-4; D gene unclear. V was clipped by 1 base and J by 0 bases, with 10 bases between them. Per the germline V gene, CDR1 is SEHNR and CDR2 is FQNEAQ (reference sequence). The length of the CDR3 is 16 residues. The CDR3 region has the DNA TGTGCCAGCAGCTTAGGGCAGACCATAGCCAAAAACATTCAGTACTTC. It translates to CASSLGQTIAKNIQYF.

The chain uses TRBV24-1 and TRBJ1-1; 8 bases are shared with TRBD1. The trim removed 9 bases at V and 1 base at J, leaving 9 bases unmatched. The CDR3 loop spans 15 amino acids. Germline V CDR1 and CDR2: KGHDR, SFDVKD. The DNA for the CDR3 is TGTGCCACCCCCGGTACACAGGGGGGGAACACTGAAGCTTTCTTT. Its protein product is CATPGTQGGNTEAFF.

The chain has TRBV5-1 and TRBJ1-2; 9 nucleotides align to TRBD1. The germline CDR1 and CDR2 sequences are SGHRS and YFSETQ. Trimming at V came to 6 bases and at J to 6 bases, leaving 12 bases not matched to a gene. CDR3 length: 15 residues. The chain's CDR3 is CASTATGGVSNGYTF. Written as DNA, the CDR3 is TGCGCCAGCACCGCGACAGGGGGGGTTTCGAATGGCTACACCTTC. Complete variable domain (other parts from reference TRBV5-1 and TRBJ1-2): KAGVTQTPRYLIKTRGQQVTLSCSPISGHRSVSWYQQTPGQGLQFLFEYFSETQRNKGNFPGRFSGRQFSNSRSEMNVSTLELGDSALYLCASTATGGVSNGYTFGSGTRLTVV.

The CDR3 coding sequence is TGTGCCAGCAGTTTTCTAAACAATGAGCAGTTCTTC. It is translated as CASSFLNNEQFF. This chain links TRBV3-1 (or the pseudogene TRBV3-2) with TRBJ2-1; D ambiguous. CDR1 LGHDT and CDR2 YNNKEL come from the germline V gene (reference sequence). V was clipped by 6 bases and J by 5 bases, with 8 bases between them. This CDR3 comprises 12 residues.

The J gene is TRBJ1-2, the V gene TRBV29-1; D gene ambiguous. From germline, CDR1 is SQVTM and CDR2 ANQGSEA. The CDR3 length is 15 residues. V shed 3 bases and J shed 6 bases, with 20 bases lying between them. CDR3 sequence (DNA): TGCAGCGTTGATAGTAACATGTTCGGGTCGCATGGCTACACCTTC. Translating it yields CSVDSNMFGSHGYTF. Full variable domain (rest looked up from reference TRBV29-1 and TRBJ1-2): SAVISQKPSRDICQRGTSLTIQCQVDSQVTMMFWYRQQPGQSLTLIATANQGSEATYESGFVIDKFPISRPNLTFSTLTVSNMSPEDSSIYLCSVDSNMFGSHGYTFGSGTRLTVV.

This clone was found once. The rearrangement links TRBV3-1 (or the pseudogene TRBV3-2) to TRBJ2-7; TRBD1 matches 7 bases. The V segment lost 4 bases and the J segment 1 base; nucleotides outside the gene matches: 7. The CDR3 extends over 15 amino acids. From germline, CDR1 is LGHDT and CDR2 YNNKEL (reference sequence). The CDR3 nucleotides are TGTGCCAGCAGCCGCGAGACAGGGTGGTCCTACGAGCAGTACTTC. Translation: CASSRETGWSYEQYF.

The chain carries TRBV19 and TRBJ2-6; no reliable D call. There are 15 residues in the CDR3. The V end lost 4 bases, the J end lost 4 bases, and 11 bases lay between the germline ends. The germline V gene has CDR1 LNHDA and CDR2 SQIVND (reference sequence). CDR3 in amino acids: CASSKAGLGANVLTF. CDR3 sequence (DNA): TGTGCCAGTAGTAAGGCCGGGCTCGGGGCCAACGTCCTGACTTTC.

This chain uses TRBV11-2 with TRBJ2-1; D is ambiguous. The germline gives CDR1 SGHAT, CDR2 FQNNGV. The CDR3 sequence is 13 residues long. Trimming took 6 bases from V and 6 from J, leaving 12 bases between them. The CDR3 here is CASRRSSTNEQFF. The CDR3 coding sequence is TGTGCCAGCAGACGATCATCCACCAATGAGCAGTTCTTC. Full variable domain (remainder filled in from reference TRBV11-2 and TRBJ2-1): EAGVAQSPRYKIIEKRQSVAFWCNPISGHATLYWYQQILGQGPKLLIQFQNNGVVDDSQLPKDRFSAERLKGVDSTLKIQPAKLEDSAVYLCASRRSSTNEQFFGPGTRLTVL.

The V gene is TRBV5-6, the J gene TRBJ2-5; tentative D call: TRBD1 (6 bases). V was shortened by 4 bases and J by 3 bases, with 13 bases between the two germline ends. CDR3 length equals 14 residues. From germline, CDR1 is SGHDT and CDR2 YYEEEE. CDR3 nucleotide sequence: TGTGCCAGCAGCATTGGACAGATAAAAGAGACCCAGTACTTC. Protein product: CASSIGQIKETQYF.

V is TRBV5-4 and J is TRBJ1-3; possibly TRBD1 for D (5 bases). V lost 2 bases and J 3 bases, leaving 15 bases between the germline ends. Germline CDR1 and CDR2: SGHNT and YYREEE (reference sequence). This CDR3 contains 16 residues. CDR3 residues: CASSLSGSGNGNTIYF. In DNA, the CDR3 is TGTGCCAGCAGCTTATCAGGGTCCGGGAATGGAAACACCATATATTTT. The variable domain in full, completed from reference TRBV5-4 and TRBJ1-3, reads ETGVTQSPTHLIKTRGQQVTLRCSSQSGHNTVSWYQQALGQGPQFIFQYYREEENGRGNFPPRFSGLQFPNYSSELNVNALELDDSALYLCASSLSGSGNGNTIYFGEGSWLTVV.

This chain joins TRBV7-2 and TRBJ2-3; TRBD2 might be the D (5 bases). Trimming removed 4 bases at V and 4 bases at J, with 15 bases between. Germline lookup yields CDR1 SGHTA and CDR2 FQGNSA. CDR3 length equals 15 residues. CDR3 in DNA: TGTGCCAGCAGCTACCGGGTCGGAGGAGCAGATACGCAGTATTTT. It is translated as CASSYRVGGADTQYF.

The rearrangement uses TRBV30 and TRBJ1-5; no clear D gene. V shed 0 bases and J shed 2 bases, with 8 bases lying between them. The CDR3 extends over 14 amino acids. Germline loops: CDR1 GTSNPN, CDR2 SVGIG (reference sequence). The CDR3 protein is CAWSVGVGNQPQHF. The CDR3 DNA is TGTGCCTGGAGTGTTGGGGTCGGCAATCAGCCCCAGCATTTT. Full variable domain (missing parts from reference TRBV30 and TRBJ1-5): SQTIHQWPATLVQPVGSPLSLECTVEGTSNPNLYWYRQAAGRGLQLLFYSVGIGQISSEVPQNLSASRPQDRQFILSSKKLLLSDSGFYLCAWSVGVGNQPQHFGDGTRLSIL.